Presented here are 2 T cell receptor beta chains from one specimen sequenced in a study of control samples from healthy donors and cancer patients. The assay was immunoSEQ multiplex PCR, and TCRdb's table has in-frame clones only and misses some. The table records some 95,000 clones, around 90% of them present only once. Material: blood. The receptors come from a human donor in good health. The donor label of this sample is uncertain.

The V and J genes are TRBV2 and TRBJ2-3; D not resolved. Trimming shortened V by 5 bases and J by 2 bases, and 8 bases separated the two germline ends. Germline V gene data show CDR1 as SNHLY and CDR2 as FYNNEI. This CDR3 comprises 13 residues. The CDR3 loop is CASSPPFTDTQYF. CDR3 coding DNA: TGTGCCAGCAGTCCACCTTTCACAGATACGCAGTATTTT. Filled out from reference TRBV2 and TRBJ2-3, the complete variable domain reads EPEVTQTPSHQVTQMGQEVILRCVPISNHLYFYWYRQILGQKVEFLVSFYNNEISEKSEIFDDQFSVERPDGSNFTLKIRSTKLEDSAMYFCASSPPFTDTQYFGPGTRLTVL.

The chain employs TRBV2 and TRBJ2-7; TRBD2 might be the D (5 bases). Deletions cut 8 bases from V and 3 bases from J, with 14 bases between. CDR3 length: 13 residues. Germline CDR1 reads SNHLY; CDR2 reads FYNNEI. As DNA, the CDR3 is TGTGCCAGCGAGACGGGGTCTAACTACGAGCAGTACTTC. The encoded protein is CASETGSNYEQYF.